This T cell receptor (beta chain) was retrieved from a study of identical twins. Study-wide results and caveats: Clonotypes of the beta chain that were abundant in cord blood carried fewer insertions (memory repertoires showed none). Excess sharing between twins was weaker in beta out-of-frame sequences.

With no exceptions, donors were healthy Caucasians. Turning to this clonotype: Its antigen is still unknown.

CDR1 and CDR2 (germline): DFQATT, SNEGSKA (reference sequence). V dropped 2 bases and J dropped 0 bases, with 7 bases sitting between them. The CDR3 totals 13 residues. TCRdb called the 5' RACE reads again in MiXCR, with one record for every CDR3 protein. The sample lists about 530,000 distinct CDR3 sequences; 20% to 25% were seen once. These sequences were also reported in another study, on yellow fever vaccine responses in identical twins.

This clonotype originated in a woman under 30 in good health. This chain uses TRBV20-1 with TRBJ1-1; D is uncertain. What was sequenced was CD4+ T cells sorted from blood. The CDR3 protein is CSARPGVNTEAFF. CDR3 nucleotides: TGCAGTGCTAGACCCGGCGTGAACACTGAAGCTTTCTTT.